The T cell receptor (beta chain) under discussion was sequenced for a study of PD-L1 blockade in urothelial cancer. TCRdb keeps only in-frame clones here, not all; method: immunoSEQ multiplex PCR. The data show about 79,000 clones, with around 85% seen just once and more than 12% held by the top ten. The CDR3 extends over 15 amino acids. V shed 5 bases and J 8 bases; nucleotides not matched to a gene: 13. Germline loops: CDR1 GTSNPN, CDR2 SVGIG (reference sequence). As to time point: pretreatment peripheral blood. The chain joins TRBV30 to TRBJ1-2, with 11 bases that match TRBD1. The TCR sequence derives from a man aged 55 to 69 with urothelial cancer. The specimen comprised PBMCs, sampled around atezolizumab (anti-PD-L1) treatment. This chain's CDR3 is CAWYKLDRGHRGYTF. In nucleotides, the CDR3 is TGTGCCTGGTACAAATTGGACAGGGGGCATAGAGGCTACACCTTC.